This entry is about one TCR beta chain. Several immunoSEQ plates received, in even portions, the genomic DNA of each subset. It was roughly 210 ng DNA, 30,000 or so T cell genomes, that sorted-subset replicate PCRs used. Assay: immunoSEQ multiplex PCR; the TCRdb copy retains only in-frame clones and omits some. The repertoire holds more than 2,000,000 clones, 85% to 95% seen once, with 0.39% in the top ten. The sample originates from a study of shared clonotypes between healthy human individuals. Study overall: Each donor contributed plates that comprised three CD4 naive, three CD4 memory, two CD8 naive and one CD8 memory.

The CDR3 has 14 amino acids. V was pared by 8 bases and J by 1 base, with 11 bases between. Germline CDR1 is SGHTA and CDR2 is FQGTGA. The J gene is TRBJ2-2, the V gene TRBV7-3; no clear D. The sample taken for sequencing was naive CD4+ T cells from PBMCs. Regarding subset: CD45RA+ positively selected. The origin of this receptor is a man between 18 and 29 years old in good health. Some clones in this sample may be carry-over from other donors' samples. DNA for the CDR3: TGTGCCAGCCAGAGCCATATGAACACCGGGGAGCTGTTTTTT. Encoded protein: CASQSHMNTGELFF.